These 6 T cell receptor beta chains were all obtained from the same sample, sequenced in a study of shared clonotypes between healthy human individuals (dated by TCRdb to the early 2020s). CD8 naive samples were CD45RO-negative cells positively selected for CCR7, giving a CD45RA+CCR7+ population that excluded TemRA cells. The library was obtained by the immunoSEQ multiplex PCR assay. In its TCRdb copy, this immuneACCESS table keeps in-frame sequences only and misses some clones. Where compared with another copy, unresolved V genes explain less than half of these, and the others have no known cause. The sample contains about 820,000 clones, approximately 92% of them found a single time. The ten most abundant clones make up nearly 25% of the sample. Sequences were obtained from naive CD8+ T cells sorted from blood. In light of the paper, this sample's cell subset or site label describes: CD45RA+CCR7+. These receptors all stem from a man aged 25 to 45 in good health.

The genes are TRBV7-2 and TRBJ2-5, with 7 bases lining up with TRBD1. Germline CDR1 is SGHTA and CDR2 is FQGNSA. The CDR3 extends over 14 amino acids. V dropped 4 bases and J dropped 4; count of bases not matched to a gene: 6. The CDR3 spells CASSSTGWLETQYF. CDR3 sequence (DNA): TGTGCCAGCAGCTCGACAGGGTGGTTAGAGACCCAGTACTTC.

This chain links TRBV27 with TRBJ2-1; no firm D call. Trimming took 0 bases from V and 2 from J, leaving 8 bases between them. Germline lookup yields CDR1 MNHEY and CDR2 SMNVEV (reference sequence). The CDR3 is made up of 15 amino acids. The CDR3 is CASSLSMSPYNEQFF. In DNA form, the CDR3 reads TGTGCCAGCAGTTTATCAATGTCCCCCTACAATGAGCAGTTCTTC.

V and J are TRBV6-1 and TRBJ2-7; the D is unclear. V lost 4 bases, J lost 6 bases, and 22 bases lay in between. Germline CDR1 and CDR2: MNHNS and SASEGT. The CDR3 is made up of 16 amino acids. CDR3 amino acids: CASSATWANVLAEQYF. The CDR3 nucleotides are TGTGCCAGCAGTGCTACTTGGGCTAACGTTCTGGCCGAGCAGTACTTC.

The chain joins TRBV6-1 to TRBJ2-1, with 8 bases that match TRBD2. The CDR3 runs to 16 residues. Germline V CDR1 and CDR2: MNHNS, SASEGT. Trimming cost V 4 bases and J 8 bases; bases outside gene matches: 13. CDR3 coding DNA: TGTGCCAGCAGTGCCCGAGCGGGAGCCCTGAGCGATGAGCAGTTCTTC. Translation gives CASSARAGALSDEQFF.

The CDR3 is CASSLRDRAFLDGYTF. DNA for the CDR3: TGTGCCAGCAGTCTCCGGGACAGGGCTTTTCTCGATGGCTACACCTTC. The chain employs TRBV14 and TRBJ1-2, with TRBD1 matching over 9 bases. In germline, CDR1 is SGHDN, CDR2 FVKESK. Germline trimming cut 6 bases from V and 6 bases from J; bases unmatched to any gene: 14. The CDR3 consists of 16 residues.

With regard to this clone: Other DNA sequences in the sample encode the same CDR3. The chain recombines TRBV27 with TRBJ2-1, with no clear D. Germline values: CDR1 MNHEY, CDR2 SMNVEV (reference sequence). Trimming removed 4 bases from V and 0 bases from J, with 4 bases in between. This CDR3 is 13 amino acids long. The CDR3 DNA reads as TGTGCCAGCAGTTGGGGCTCCTACAATGAGCAGTTCTTC. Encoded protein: CASSWGSYNEQFF.